This T cell receptor beta chain emerged from a study of OX40 agonist ivuxolimab in advanced cancers. Across the whole study: Aged about 20 to 80 with a mean of approximately 60 years, they were about 80% male. Findings and caveats of the study: Average numbers of expanded clones were greater in CD8+ T cells than in CD4+.

Some clones are missing from TCRdb's copy, which holds only in-frame ones; the method was immunoSEQ multiplex PCR. The table shows tens of thousands of clones, with just over 85% occurring only once. Regarding this clone: Its antigen is undetermined.

This TCR was recovered from an adult with an advanced solid tumor such as melanoma, head and neck, liver or kidney cancer. Specimen: CD4+ or CD8+ T cells sorted from blood, collected in a trial of the OX40 agonist ivuxolimab.

The CDR3 region has the DNA TGTGCCAGCAGTTATTCCCCTGGCGGGGAGCTGTTTTTT. This encodes CASSYSPGGELFF. The chain couples TRBV6-9 to TRBJ2-2, with D hard to call. Germline V lookup: CDR1 MNHGY, CDR2 SVAAGI. The CDR3 totals 13 residues. The V end was cut by 0 bases, the J end by 7 bases, with 6 bases between.